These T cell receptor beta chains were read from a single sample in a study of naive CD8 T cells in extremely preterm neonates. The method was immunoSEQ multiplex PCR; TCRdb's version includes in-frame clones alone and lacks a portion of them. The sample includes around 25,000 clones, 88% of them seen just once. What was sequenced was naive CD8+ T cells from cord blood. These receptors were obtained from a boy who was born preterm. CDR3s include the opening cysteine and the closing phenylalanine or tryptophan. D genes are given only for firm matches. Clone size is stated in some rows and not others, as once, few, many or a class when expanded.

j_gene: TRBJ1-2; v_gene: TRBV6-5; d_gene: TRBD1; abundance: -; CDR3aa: CASSGQGANYGYTF; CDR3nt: TGTGCCAGCAGTGGACAGGGGGCTAACTATGGCTACACCTTC
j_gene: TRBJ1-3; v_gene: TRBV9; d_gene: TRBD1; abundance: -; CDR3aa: CASSVQGAGNTIYF; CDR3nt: TGTGCCAGCAGCGTACAGGGGGCGGGAAACACCATATATTTT
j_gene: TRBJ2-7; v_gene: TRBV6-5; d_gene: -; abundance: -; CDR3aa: CASSSHSYEQYF; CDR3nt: TGTGCCAGCAGTTCCCACTCCTACGAGCAGTACTTC
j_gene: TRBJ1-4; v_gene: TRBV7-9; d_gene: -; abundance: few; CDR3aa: CASSRGEKLFF; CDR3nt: TGTGCCAGCAGCAGGGGTGAAAAACTGTTTTTT
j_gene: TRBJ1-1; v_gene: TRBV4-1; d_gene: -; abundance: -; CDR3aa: CASRFGGNTEAFF; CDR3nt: TGCGCCAGCAGGTTTGGGGGGAACACTGAAGCTTTCTTT
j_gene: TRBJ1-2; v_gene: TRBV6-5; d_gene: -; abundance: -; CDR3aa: CASSYSNYGYTF; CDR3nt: TGTGCCAGCAGTTACTCGAACTATGGCTACACCTTC
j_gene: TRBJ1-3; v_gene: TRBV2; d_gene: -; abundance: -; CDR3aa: CASSEHSGNTIYF; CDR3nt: TGTGCCAGCAGTGAACACTCTGGAAACACCATATATTTT
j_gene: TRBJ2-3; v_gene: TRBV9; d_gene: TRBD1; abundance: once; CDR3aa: CASSVVGTGATDTQYF; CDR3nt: TGTGCCAGCAGCGTAGTAGGGACAGGGGCCACAGATACGCAGTATTTT
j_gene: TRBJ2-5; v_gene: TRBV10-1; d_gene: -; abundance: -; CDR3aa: CASSSAPTKQETQYF; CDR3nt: TGCGCCAGCAGCAGTGCTCCGACAAAACAAGAGACCCAGTACTTC
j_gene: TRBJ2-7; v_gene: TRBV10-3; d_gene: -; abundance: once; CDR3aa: CAISESTSYEQYF; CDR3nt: TGTGCCATCAGTGAGTCGACTAGTTACGAGCAGTACTTC
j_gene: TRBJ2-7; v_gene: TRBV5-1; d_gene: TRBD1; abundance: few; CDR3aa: CASSLGQGSYEQYF; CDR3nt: TGCGCCAGCAGCTTGGGACAGGGCTCCTACGAGCAGTACTTC
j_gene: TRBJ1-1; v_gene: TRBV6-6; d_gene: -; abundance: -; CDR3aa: CASRQGVNTEAFF; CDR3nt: TGTGCCAGCAGACAGGGTGTGAACACTGAAGCTTTCTTT
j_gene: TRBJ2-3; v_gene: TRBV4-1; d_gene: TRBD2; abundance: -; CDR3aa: CASSQAFAGGTDTQYF; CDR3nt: TGCGCCAGCAGCCAAGCCTTCGCGGGGGGGACAGATACGCAGTATTTT
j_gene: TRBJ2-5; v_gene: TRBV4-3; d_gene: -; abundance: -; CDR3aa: CASSQGLQETQYF; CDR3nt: TGCGCCAGCAGCCAGGGACTCCAAGAGACCCAGTACTTC
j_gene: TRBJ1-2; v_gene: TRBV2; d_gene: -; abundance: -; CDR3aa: CASSDGYTF; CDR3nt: TGTGCCAGCAGTGATGGCTACACCTTC
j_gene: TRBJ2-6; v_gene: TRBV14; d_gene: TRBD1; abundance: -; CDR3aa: CASSTGAPGANVLTF; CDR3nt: TGTGCCAGCAGCACAGGGGCCCCTGGGGCCAACGTCCTGACTTTC
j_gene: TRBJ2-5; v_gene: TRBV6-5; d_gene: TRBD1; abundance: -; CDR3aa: CASSPGTGRQTQYF; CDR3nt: TGTGCCAGCAGTCCCGGGACAGGGAGACAGACCCAGTACTTC
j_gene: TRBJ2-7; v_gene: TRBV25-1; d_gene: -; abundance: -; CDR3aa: CASSGNYGYEQYF; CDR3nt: TGTGCCAGCAGTGGGAACTACGGTTACGAGCAGTACTTC
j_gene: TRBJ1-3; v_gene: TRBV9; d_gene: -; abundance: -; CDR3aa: CASSVNSGNTIYF; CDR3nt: TGTGCCAGCAGCGTCAACTCTGGAAACACCATATATTTT
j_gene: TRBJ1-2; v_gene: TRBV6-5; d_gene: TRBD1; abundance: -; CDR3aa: CASSYETGGAGYTF; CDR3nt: TGTGCCAGCAGTTACGAGACAGGGGGCGCTGGCTACACCTTC
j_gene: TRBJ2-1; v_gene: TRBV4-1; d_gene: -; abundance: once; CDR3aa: CASSQADNEQFF; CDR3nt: TGCGCCAGCAGCCAAGCGGACAATGAGCAGTTCTTC
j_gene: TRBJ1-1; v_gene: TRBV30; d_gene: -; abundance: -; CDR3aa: CAWSAGNTEAFF; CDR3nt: TGTGCCTGGAGTGCCGGAAACACTGAAGCTTTCTTT